This TCR beta chain was recorded in a study of STAT5B mutations in CD4+ large granular lymphocyte leukemia. The study, taken as a whole, reports: TRBV06-family usage was enriched in top patient clones (8/27) versus controls (2/35). Without putative leukemic clones, patient CD4-sorted repertoires remained more clonal than healthy CD4+ repertoires. Main leukemic clonotypes were patient-specific, but approximately 25% appeared at low frequency elsewhere.

Details on this clone: Its antigen is currently unknown.

Sequencing was at survey level. Measured with immunoSEQ multiplex PCR; TCRdb has only the in-frame clones, and not every one. The table includes more than 30,000 clones, 60% to 80% detected once. V was trimmed by 0 bases and J by 7 bases, leaving 7 bases between them. The germline gives CDR1 DFQATT, CDR2 SNEGSKA (reference sequence). The CDR3 length is 11 residues. The sequencing sample was made of CD4+ T cells from blood buffy coats. The clonotype comes from a human donor in good health. This rearrangement joins TRBV20-1 to TRBJ2-7; D gene unclear. The CDR3 protein is CSARDWPEQYF. The CDR3 nucleotides read TGCAGTGCTAGAGACTGGCCGGAGCAGTACTTC.